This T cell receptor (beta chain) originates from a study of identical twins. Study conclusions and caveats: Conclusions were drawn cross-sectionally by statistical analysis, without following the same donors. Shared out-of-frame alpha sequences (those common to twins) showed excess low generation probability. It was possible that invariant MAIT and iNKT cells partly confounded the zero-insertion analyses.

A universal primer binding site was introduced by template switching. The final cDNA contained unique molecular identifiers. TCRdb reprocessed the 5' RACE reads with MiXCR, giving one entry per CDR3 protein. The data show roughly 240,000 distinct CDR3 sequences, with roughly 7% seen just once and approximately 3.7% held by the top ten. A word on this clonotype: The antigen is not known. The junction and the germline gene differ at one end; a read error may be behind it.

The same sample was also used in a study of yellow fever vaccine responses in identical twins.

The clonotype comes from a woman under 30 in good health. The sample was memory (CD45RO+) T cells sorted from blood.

This CDR3 reads CVSSQDLLARNEQFF. The CDR3 nucleotides read TGTGTCAGCAGCCAAGATCTTCTAGCCCGCAATGAGCAGTTCTTC. The genes are TRBV3-1 and TRBJ2-1, with D perhaps TRBD2 (5 bases). Germline loops: CDR1 LGHDT, CDR2 YNNKEL (reference sequence). This CDR3 spans 15 amino acids.